Following are 31 T cell receptor beta chains from one sample sequenced in a study of neoadjuvant nivolumab and ipilimumab in lung cancer. Sequencing used immunoSEQ multiplex PCR; TCRdb keeps in-frame clones, though not all of them. Here the sample spans about 26,000 clones, more than 75% being singletons. The sample in question was tumor tissue, obtained after neoadjuvant nivolumab, alone or with ipilimumab, at or shortly before surgery. These receptors were obtained from an adult with non-small cell lung cancer.

Concerning this clone: At one end, the junction sequence differs from germline, possibly due to a read error. This sequence joins TRBV7-7 and TRBJ2-2; 8 nucleotides match TRBD1. This CDR3 has 14 residues. The V gene's germline CDR1 is SSHAT and CDR2 FNYEAQ (reference sequence). The CDR3 DNA is TGTGCTAGCAGCCCGGACAGGGTTAGCGGGGAGCTGTTTTTT. Translating it yields CASSPDRVSGELFF.

The genes are TRBV19 and TRBJ2-7, with D unresolved. The V gene's germline CDR1 is LNHDA and CDR2 SQIVND (reference sequence). The CDR3 is 13 amino acids. V dropped 3 bases and J dropped 2 bases, with 8 bases sitting between them. The CDR3 DNA reads as TGTGCCAGTAGTATTCGAGACACCTACGAGCAGTACTTC. It is translated as CASSIRDTYEQYF.

The gene calls are TRBV20-1 and TRBJ2-1; the D is unclear. V was trimmed by 5 bases and J by 10 bases, leaving 9 bases between them. Germline V gene lookup returns CDR1 DFQATT and CDR2 SNEGSKA (reference sequence). The CDR3 runs 10 residues. The CDR3 DNA reads as TGCAGTGCTCCGTTGGGAGAGCAGTTCTTC. Encoded protein: CSAPLGEQFF.

V usage is TRBV18 and J usage is TRBJ2-5; TRBD1 aligns across 7 bases. V was clipped by 0 bases and J by 2 bases; unmatched bases: 3. Germline values: CDR1 KGHSH, CDR2 LQKENI. The CDR3 is 15 amino acids. The CDR3 loop reads CASSPPGQWQETQYF. In DNA, the CDR3 is TGTGCCAGCTCACCACCGGGACAGTGGCAAGAGACCCAGTACTTC. Full variable domain (remainder filled in from reference TRBV18 and TRBJ2-5): NAGVMQNPRHLVRRRGQEARLRCSPMKGHSHVYWYRQLPEEGLKFMVYLQKENIIDESGMPKERFSAEFPKEGPSILRIQQVVRGDSAAYFCASSPPGQWQETQYFGPGTRLLVL.

J is TRBJ1-1 and V is TRBV2, with 7 positions matching TRBD1. CDR3 length: 14 amino acids. The ends lost 4 bases at V and 2 bases at J; junction bases unmatched: 4. Per germline, CDR1 SNHLY and CDR2 FYNNEI. CDR3 protein: CASSVDRANTEAFF. CDR3 DNA sequence: TGTGCCAGCAGTGTTGACAGGGCCAACACTGAAGCTTTCTTT.

The chain recombines TRBV9 with TRBJ1-2; possible D gene TRBD1, 5 bases. V was pared by 4 bases and J by 4 bases, with 17 bases between. Germline CDR1 is SGDLS and CDR2 is YYNGEE. The CDR3 runs 15 residues. DNA of the CDR3: TGTGCCAGCAGCCAACCGATGAGGGGTTCCTATGGCTACACCTTC. This gives the protein CASSQPMRGSYGYTF.

CDR3 region: CATSRDRPQAYEQYF. CDR3 nucleotide sequence: TGTGCCACCAGCAGAGATAGACCCCAGGCATACGAGCAGTACTTC. This chain connects TRBV15 to TRBJ2-7; no reliable D call. The CDR3 is 15 amino acids. Per the germline V gene, CDR1 is LNHNV and CDR2 is YYDKDF (reference sequence). Trimming took 0 bases from V and 4 from J, leaving 13 bases between them.

The chain carries TRBV7-9 and TRBJ2-1; 8 bases map to TRBD2. The CDR3 covers 16 residues. V lost 7 bases and J lost 5; bases outside the gene matches: 13. Germline V CDR1 and CDR2: SEHNR, FQNEAQ (reference sequence). The CDR3 coding sequence is TGTGCCAGCAACACCGGGTCGGGAGGGCCGAACAATGAGCAGTTCTTC. It translates to CASNTGSGGPNNEQFF.

The chain has TRBV5-1 and TRBJ2-7; no clear D. Looked up from germline, CDR1 is SGHRS and CDR2 is YFSETQ. This CDR3 has 15 residues. The V gene lost 5 bases and the J gene lost 0 bases, with 15 bases spanning the gap. CDR3 sequence: CASRPPSESSYEQYF. CDR3 in DNA: TGCGCCAGCAGACCCCCAAGCGAAAGCTCCTACGAGCAGTACTTC.

V gene TRBV5-4 combines with J gene TRBJ2-5; D remains ambiguous. Deletions cut 1 base from V and 2 bases from J, with 12 bases between. Germline V gene data show CDR1 as SGHNT and CDR2 as YYREEE (reference sequence). This CDR3 is 15 amino acids long. In nucleotides, the CDR3 is TGTGCCAGCAGCTTGCGACTGGCACGACAAGAGACCCAGTACTTC. It codes for CASSLRLARQETQYF.

The chain joins TRBV5-4 to TRBJ2-7; a possible D gene is TRBD1 (5 bases). The CDR3 length is 15 residues. V dropped 2 bases and J dropped 0 bases, with 12 bases sitting between them. CDR1 SGHNT and CDR2 YYREEE come from the germline V gene (reference sequence). In nucleotides, the CDR3 is TGTGCCAGCAGCTTCGGACACCCGAGCTCCTACGAGCAGTACTTC. Protein sequence: CASSFGHPSSYEQYF.

The chain employs TRBV6-1 and TRBJ1-2, with 7 bases lining up with TRBD1. Germline trimming cut 4 bases from V and 2 bases from J; bases unmatched to any gene: 13. The germline CDR1 and CDR2 sequences are MNHNS and SASEGT. This CDR3 spans 17 amino acids. The DNA of the CDR3 is TGTGCCAGCAGTGGTAGCGGGACAGCTTCTTTCAACTATGGCTACACCTTC. This encodes CASSGSGTASFNYGYTF.

This clone qualifies as medium-sized. This chain links TRBV20-1 with TRBJ2-4; perhaps D is TRBD1 or TRBD2 (5 bases each). Per germline, CDR1 DFQATT and CDR2 SNEGSKA (reference sequence). The V end lost 5 bases, the J end lost 11 bases, and 13 bases lay between the germline ends. CDR3 length equals 11 residues. CDR3 in amino acids: CSAPRGALQYF. CDR3 sequence (DNA): TGCAGTGCTCCTAGGGGAGCCCTTCAGTACTTC.

This chain links TRBV2 with TRBJ2-1, with 13 bases fitting TRBD2. Germline V CDR1 and CDR2: SNHLY, FYNNEI. The CDR3 runs 15 residues. With V trimmed by 3 bases and J by 4 bases, 0 bases remained unmatched. As DNA, the CDR3 is TGTGCCAGCAGTGAGGGACTAGCGGGATACAATGAGCAGTTCTTC. Amino acid sequence: CASSEGLAGYNEQFF.

The rearrangement links TRBV4-1 to TRBJ2-7; D is tentatively TRBD1 or TRBD2 (5 bases each). Trimming cost V 3 bases and J 1 base, with 13 bases left between them. The CDR3 has 15 residues. Germline V CDR1 and CDR2: MGHRA, YSYEKL. This CDR3 is CASSHDRDGSYEQYF. DNA for the CDR3: TGCGCCAGCAGCCATGACCGGGACGGTTCCTACGAGCAGTACTTC.

This rearrangement joins TRBV9 to TRBJ2-1; D is uncertain. Trimming shortened V by 0 bases and J by 0 bases, and 7 bases separated the two germline ends. Germline assignment: CDR1 SGDLS and CDR2 YYNGEE. The CDR3 contains 15 residues. The CDR3 here is CASSVGPSSYNEQFF. For the CDR3, the DNA is TGTGCCAGCAGCGTAGGGCCAAGCTCCTACAATGAGCAGTTCTTC. Full variable domain (remainder filled in from reference TRBV9 and TRBJ2-1): DSGVTQTPKHLITATGQRVTLRCSPRSGDLSVYWYQQSLDQGLQFLIQYYNGEERAKGNILERFSAQQFPDLHSELNLSSLELGDSALYFCASSVGPSSYNEQFFGPGTRLTVL.

The V gene is TRBV19, the J gene TRBJ1-5, with D possibly TRBD1 on 6 matching bases. V lost 8 bases, J lost 4 bases, and 18 bases lay in between. Germline V CDR1 and CDR2: LNHDA, SQIVND (reference sequence). The CDR3 has 15 amino acids. The CDR3 reads CASLLGEGDNQPQHF. For the CDR3, the DNA is TGTGCCAGTCTTCTCGGGGAGGGGGATAATCAGCCCCAGCATTTT. Full variable domain (missing parts from reference TRBV19 and TRBJ1-5): DGGITQSPKYLFRKEGQNVTLSCEQNLNHDAMYWYRQDPGQGLRLIYYSQIVNDFQKGDIAEGYSVSREKKESFPLTVTSAQKNPTAFYLCASLLGEGDNQPQHFGDGTRLSIL.

In its sample, this clone was seen once. J is TRBJ1-5 and V is TRBV4-2; 9 bases map to TRBD1. There are 15 residues in the CDR3. Germline V gives CDR1 LGHNA, CDR2 YNFKEQ. V lost 1 base and J lost 2; bases outside the gene matches: 0. The CDR3 DNA reads as TGTGCCAGCAGCCAAGGACAGGGGGGCAATCAGCCCCAGCATTTT. The encoded protein is CASSQGQGGNQPQHF.

The chain joins TRBV19 to TRBJ2-1; tentatively, D is TRBD2 (5 bases). V gave up 0 bases and J gave up 7 bases, with 10 bases separating them. Germline lookup yields CDR1 LNHDA and CDR2 SQIVND (reference sequence). This CDR3 is built from 14 residues. The CDR3 loop reads CASSIEVGVNEQFF. The CDR3 bases are TGTGCCAGTAGTATAGAAGTGGGAGTTAATGAGCAGTTCTTC.

This sequence joins TRBV5-1 and TRBJ2-7; tentative D call: TRBD1 (6 bases). V was trimmed by 0 bases and J by 4 bases, leaving 14 bases between them. Per the germline V gene, CDR1 is SGHRS and CDR2 is YFSETQ. This CDR3 spans 15 amino acids. The CDR3 nucleotides are TGCGCCAGCAGCTTGGAGGCAGGGGTTGCATACGAGCAGTACTTC. This codes for CASSLEAGVAYEQYF. Full variable domain (outside the CDR3, taken from reference TRBV5-1 and TRBJ2-7): KAGVTQTPRYLIKTRGQQVTLSCSPISGHRSVSWYQQTPGQGLQFLFEYFSETQRNKGNFPGRFSGRQFSNSRSEMNVSTLELGDSALYLCASSLEAGVAYEQYFGPGTRLTVT.

The chain recombines TRBV27 with TRBJ2-7, with D maybe TRBD1 (6 bases). Trimming removed 6 bases from V and 1 base from J, with 10 bases in between. CDR1 is MNHEY, CDR2 SMNVEV, per germline (reference sequence). The CDR3 consists of 13 residues. DNA of the CDR3: TGTGCCAGCAGAGTACAGGGTTCCTACGAGCAGTACTTC. Its protein is CASRVQGSYEQYF.

V gene TRBV10-3 combines with J gene TRBJ2-5, with a tentative D call TRBD1 (7 bases). Germline assignment: CDR1 ENHRY and CDR2 SYGVKD. V lost 4 bases to trimming and J lost 5 bases, with 11 bases between them. The CDR3 consists of 13 residues. DNA for the CDR3: TGTGCCATCAGTGTGGAGGGGGCGGAGACCCAGTACTTC. The encoded protein is CAISVEGAETQYF.

CDR3 in amino acids: CASSFFTETQYF. DNA for the CDR3: TGTGCCAGCAGCTTCTTTACGGAGACCCAGTACTTC. This chain connects TRBV7-8 to TRBJ2-5; no clear D gene. Germline lookup yields CDR1 SGHVS and CDR2 FQNEAQ. The CDR3 totals 12 residues. V was shortened by 3 bases and J by 5 bases, with 7 bases between the two germline ends.

The rearrangement joins TRBV5-1 to TRBJ2-3; tentatively, D is TRBD2 (6 bases). V lost 2 bases and J lost 5, with 12 bases in between. Germline-derived CDR1 and CDR2 are SGHRS and YFSETQ. The CDR3 is 14 amino acids. CDR3 sequence: CASSLSRGKDTQYF. CDR3 bases: TGCGCCAGCAGCTTATCGCGGGGCAAAGATACGCAGTATTTT.

CDR3 residues: CASSLNPQGTDTQYF. In nucleotides, the CDR3 is TGTGCCAGCAGCCTAAATCCACAGGGCACAGATACGCAGTATTTT. The chain recombines TRBV4-2 with TRBJ2-3; D is perhaps TRBD1 (5 bases). Looked up from germline, CDR1 is LGHNA and CDR2 is YNFKEQ. The CDR3 sequence is 15 residues long. Trimming stripped 4 bases from V and 1 base from J, with 12 bases between.

The chain joins TRBV4-2 to TRBJ2-3; D unresolved. V lost 4 bases, J lost 3 bases, and 5 bases lay in between. The CDR3 has 12 residues. Per germline, CDR1 LGHNA and CDR2 YNFKEQ. This CDR3 is CASSPGTDTQYF. Here the CDR3 DNA reads TGTGCCAGCAGCCCGGGTACAGATACGCAGTATTTT.

The chain links TRBV19 to TRBJ1-2; 7 bases agree with TRBD1. From germline, CDR1 is LNHDA and CDR2 SQIVND (reference sequence). The CDR3 has 17 residues. The junction had 9 bases not matched to a gene; V was cut back by 0 bases and J by 2 bases. Here the CDR3 reads CASSIDQPGQINYGYTF. The CDR3 DNA sequence: TGTGCCAGTAGTATAGATCAGCCGGGACAGATAAACTATGGCTACACCTTC.

The V gene is TRBV11-3, the J gene TRBJ2-3; perhaps TRBD1 as D (7 bases). The germline V and J ends were trimmed by 2 bases and 2 bases, with 14 bases remaining between them. The CDR3 totals 16 residues. The V gene's germline CDR1 is SGHNT and CDR2 YENEEA. The CDR3 coding sequence is TGTGCCAGCAGCTTATATGCGGGACAGCACACAGATACGCAGTATTTT. Amino acid sequence: CASSLYAGQHTDTQYF.

Written as DNA, the CDR3 is TGTGCCAGCAGTGGACTAGCGGGAGTGGGGGAGACCCAGTACTTC. Its protein is CASSGLAGVGETQYF. This rearrangement joins TRBV25-1 to TRBJ2-5; the match to TRBD2 covers 12 bases. Germline V lookup: CDR1 MGHDK, CDR2 SYGVNS. Losses at the gene ends were 4 bases for V and 5 bases for J; bases not matched to a gene: 5. The CDR3 has 15 residues. Together with reference TRBV25-1 and TRBJ2-5, the CDR3 gives the full variable domain: EADIYQTPRYLVIGTGKKITLECSQTMGHDKMYWYQQDPGMELHLIHYSYGVNSTEKGDLSSESTVSRIRTEHFPLTLESARPSHTSQYLCASSGLAGVGETQYFGPGTRLLVL.

By share, this clone ranks as medium-sized. This sequence joins TRBV30 and TRBJ2-7; tentative D call: TRBD1 (6 bases). This CDR3 comprises 14 residues. V was pared by 0 bases and J by 0 bases, with 9 bases between. Germline CDR1 is GTSNPN and CDR2 is SVGIG (reference sequence). The CDR3 region has the DNA TGTGCCTGGAGTGTAGGGACACTCTCCTACGAGCAGTACTTC. This codes for CAWSVGTLSYEQYF.

The chain combines TRBV7-9 with TRBJ1-2; D is undetermined. The CDR3 runs to 14 residues. Trimming left V 1 base short and J 7 bases short, with 13 bases between. Looked up from germline, CDR1 is SEHNR and CDR2 is FQNEAQ (reference sequence). CDR3 loop: CASSLGNSRAGYTF. The CDR3 nucleotides are TGTGCCAGCAGCTTAGGGAACTCAAGGGCTGGCTACACCTTC. Together with reference TRBV7-9 and TRBJ1-2, the CDR3 gives the full variable domain: DTGVSQNPRHKITKRGQNVTFRCDPISEHNRLYWYRQTLGQGPEFLTYFQNEAQLEKSRLLSDRFSAERPKGSFSTLEIQRTEQGDSAMYLCASSLGNSRAGYTFGSGTRLTVV.